This T cell receptor beta chain is from a study of shared clonotypes between healthy human individuals. Original analysis: In the immunoSEQ data, sequences were junction-only and lacked quality scores, so filtering differed. Sequenced by immunoSEQ multiplex PCR; TCRdb stores in-frame clones only, minus some. V, J and clone size are taken as reported in that table, and D and trimming were inferred from the DNA itself. The sample carries nearly 1,000,000 clones, about three quarters recorded once. CDR1 and CDR2 from the germline V gene are SGHVS and FNYEAQ. There are 14 residues in the CDR3. Trimming removed 5 bases from V and 3 bases from J; junction bases left unmatched: 6.

V is TRBV7-6 and J is TRBJ2-7; 8 bases align to TRBD1. Sequencing input: memory CD4+ T cells sorted from blood. This sample's subset: CD45RA-negative fraction. This receptor was obtained from a man younger than 35 in good health. Written as DNA, the CDR3 is TGTGCCAGCAGCCCAGGGGGCTCACTCTACGAGCAGTACTTC. It encodes CASSPGGSLYEQYF.